This T cell receptor (beta chain) was sequenced in a study of blood T cell repertoires in COVID-19. Overall study: PBMCs, B-cell-depleted T cells, or T cells were the source of the cDNA or gDNA that made up the material.

Germline V CDR1 and CDR2: SGDLS, YYNGEE. The CDR3 spans 13 residues. Trimming took off 3 bases at V and 9 bases at J, with 10 bases between the two ends. Assay used: immunoSEQ multiplex PCR; TCRdb lists only in-frame clones, some missing. Among about 440,000 clones listed, 88% were seen once. The sequence came from a woman between 45 and 65 years old with COVID-19, enrolled during active disease. V usage is TRBV9 and J usage is TRBJ1-6, with D possibly being TRBD1 (5 bases). Sample: peripheral blood. CDR3 residues: CASSEDTGSPLHF. CDR3 bases: TGTGCCAGCAGCGAGGACACCGGTTCACCCCTCCACTTT.